The 22 T cell receptor beta chains below all came from one sample that was sequenced in a study of early T cells in non-severe SARS-CoV-2 infection. In TCRdb, the 5' RACE reads were re-called with MiXCR into one record per CDR3 protein. The table includes around 84,000 distinct CDR3 sequences, 10% detected once. The source material was whole blood, sampled at baseline. The receptors derive from an adult who was a healthcare worker with PCR-confirmed SARS-CoV-2 infection or an uninfected control (not recorded which).

This chain uses TRBV15 with TRBJ2-7; TRBD2 might be the D (6 bases). CDR3 size: 14 residues. Per germline, CDR1 LNHNV and CDR2 YYDKDF (reference sequence). Trimming shortened V by 3 bases and J by 4 bases, and 13 bases separated the two germline ends. In DNA, the CDR3 is TGTGCCACCAGCAGGGACGGGGGTGATTACGAGCAGTACTTC. Translation: CATSRDGGDYEQYF. Drawing the rest from reference TRBV15 and TRBJ2-7, the complete variable domain is DAMVIQNPRYQVTQFGKPVTLSCSQTLNHNVMYWYQQKSSQAPKLLFHYYDKDFNNEADTPDNFQSRRPNTSFCFLDIRSPGLGDTAMYLCATSRDGGDYEQYFGPGTRLTVT.

The chain recombines TRBV7-9 with TRBJ2-2, with D uncertain. The germline CDR1 and CDR2 sequences are SEHNR and FQNEAQ (reference sequence). Trimming took 5 bases from V and 5 from J, leaving 12 bases between them. The CDR3 spans 14 residues. CDR3 sequence reads: CASSPYLDTGELFF. CDR3 nucleotide sequence: TGTGCCAGCAGCCCCTACTTGGATACCGGGGAGCTGTTTTTT. The full variable domain, with the rest looked up from reference TRBV7-9 and TRBJ2-2, is DTGVSQNPRHKITKRGQNVTFRCDPISEHNRLYWYRQTLGQGPEFLTYFQNEAQLEKSRLLSDRFSAERPKGSFSTLEIQRTEQGDSAMYLCASSPYLDTGELFFGEGSRLTVL.

This clonotype appeared a few times. This chain uses TRBV7-9 with TRBJ2-1; the match to TRBD2 covers 8 bases. The J segment lost 4 bases and the V segment lost 5 bases, leaving 7 bases of the junction unmatched. CDR1 is SEHNR, CDR2 FQNEAQ, per germline (reference sequence). CDR3 length: 15 amino acids. In DNA, the CDR3 is TGTGCCAGCAGCCTTAGCGGGATAGGGTACAATGAGCAGTTCTTC. Its protein is CASSLSGIGYNEQFF.

This clonotype has more than one count but fewer than ten. The rearrangement links TRBV12-3 or TRBV12-4 to TRBJ2-7; possibly TRBD1 for D (5 bases). V was pared by 0 bases and J by 6 bases, with 12 bases between. The CDR3 is made up of 14 amino acids. The CDR3, as DNA: TGTGCCAGCAGTTTAGCTGGGGCCGCTGCCGAGCAGTACTTC. Its protein is CASSLAGAAAEQYF.

This clonotype appeared a few times. The chain combines TRBV20-1 with TRBJ2-7; D is perhaps TRBD1 (6 bases). CDR1 and CDR2 (germline): DFQATT, SNEGSKA (reference sequence). This CDR3 comprises 13 residues. V shed 1 base and J shed 2 bases, with 9 bases lying between them. The CDR3 DNA follows: TGCAGTGCTAGAGGCCAGGGGCCCTACGAGCAGTACTTC. Translating it yields CSARGQGPYEQYF.

This clonotype was counted between two and nine times. The CDR3 spells CSAREGTGVWNEQYF. CDR3 DNA: TGCAGTGCTAGAGAAGGGACAGGGGTCTGGAACGAGCAGTACTTC. The V call is TRBV20-1, the J call TRBJ2-7, with TRBD1 matching 10 bases. CDR3 length: 15 residues. V dropped 0 bases and J dropped 5; count of bases not matched to a gene: 7. From germline, CDR1 is DFQATT and CDR2 SNEGSKA (reference sequence).

This clonotype appeared many times. V and J are TRBV30 and TRBJ2-2; D is undetermined. V was trimmed by 0 bases and J by 3 bases, leaving 8 bases between them. Germline assignment: CDR1 GTSNPN and CDR2 SVGIG (reference sequence). The CDR3 length is 14 residues. Here the CDR3 DNA reads TGTGCCTGGAGTGTACGCTTGGACACCGGGGAGCTGTTTTTT. Translating gives CAWSVRLDTGELFF.

CDR3 DNA: TGTGCCAGCAGCTTGAGGGGAGCATGGGATACGCAGTATTTT. This sequence encodes CASSLRGAWDTQYF. The V call is TRBV7-2, the J call TRBJ2-3, with D possibly called TRBD1 or TRBD2 (5 bases each). This CDR3 is built from 14 residues. Germline values: CDR1 SGHTA, CDR2 FQGNSA. The ends were cut back, 3 bases at V and 6 bases at J, with 13 bases in the middle.

CDR3 DNA: TGTGCCACCAGCAGATACGAGGACACTGAAGCTTTCTTT. Its translation is CATSRYEDTEAFF. V and J are TRBV15 and TRBJ1-1; D not certain. The CDR3 is 13 residues long. V was shortened by 2 bases and J by 3 bases, with 7 bases between the two germline ends. Per the germline V gene, CDR1 is LNHNV and CDR2 is YYDKDF (reference sequence).

This clonotype appeared a few times. This chain joins TRBV30 and TRBJ1-4; D possibly corresponds to TRBD1 (6 bases). In germline, CDR1 is GTSNPN, CDR2 SVGIG (reference sequence). CDR3 length equals 15 residues. V lost 1 base, J lost 5 bases, and 14 bases lay in between. This chain's CDR3 is CAWSEGGPGNEKLFF. DNA of the CDR3: TGTGCCTGGAGTGAGGGGGGGCCCGGGAATGAAAAACTGTTTTTT.

The genes are TRBV5-6 and TRBJ2-5; 9 bases are a match to TRBD2. Trimming at V came to 1 base and at J to 5 bases, leaving 3 bases not matched to a gene. The CDR3 length is 14 residues. The germline V gene has CDR1 SGHDT and CDR2 YYEEEE. The CDR3 sequence is CASSLSGRWETQYF. CDR3 sequence (DNA): TGTGCCAGCAGCTTGAGCGGGAGGTGGGAGACCCAGTACTTC.

This sequence joins TRBV6-1 and TRBJ2-7; no firm D call. The CDR3 extends over 12 amino acids. Germline V lookup: CDR1 MNHNS, CDR2 SASEGT. Trimming removed 7 bases from V and 1 base from J, with 8 bases in between. The CDR3 DNA reads TGTGCCAGCACCGGCCTATCCTACGAGCAGTACTTC. This codes for CASTGLSYEQYF.

V usage is TRBV30 and J usage is TRBJ1-2; tentative D call: TRBD1 (5 bases). The CDR3 runs 11 residues. The germline V gene has CDR1 GTSNPN and CDR2 SVGIG (reference sequence). Trimming cost V 8 bases and J 5 bases, with 12 bases left between them. The CDR3 bases are TGTGCCCTCGGGGGGAAATATGGCTACACCTTC. It is translated as CALGGKYGYTF.

The V call is TRBV20-1, the J call TRBJ1-2; no definite D call. The CDR3 contains 11 residues. V was cut by 6 bases and J by 7 bases, with 12 bases left in between. Looked up from germline, CDR1 is DFQATT and CDR2 is SNEGSKA (reference sequence). The CDR3 region is CSAQLGSGYTF. The CDR3 region has the DNA TGCAGTGCCCAACTAGGGAGTGGCTACACCTTC.

This clonotype was counted between two and nine times. This rearrangement joins TRBV29-1 to TRBJ2-2, with D tentatively TRBD2 (6 bases). Germline V CDR1 and CDR2: SQVTM, ANQGSEA. V lost 6 bases and J lost 7, with 18 bases in between. The CDR3 sequence is 14 residues long. The CDR3 DNA sequence: TGCAGCGTCGCCACCGGGAGCGGTATCGGGGAGCTGTTTTTT. Its protein is CSVATGSGIGELFF.

This clonotype was seen only a few times. The chain has TRBV12-3 or TRBV12-4 and TRBJ1-4, with no clear D. The CDR3 spans 15 residues. Trimming stripped 7 bases from V and 0 bases from J, with 12 bases between. The CDR3 loop is CASTPDLATNEKLFF. DNA of the CDR3: TGTGCCAGCACTCCGGACCTTGCAACTAATGAAAAACTGTTTTTT.

The chain combines TRBV20-1 with TRBJ2-2, with D possibly being TRBD1 or TRBD2 (6 bases each). CDR1 and CDR2 (germline): DFQATT, SNEGSKA (reference sequence). CDR3 length: 15 residues. V was shortened by 6 bases and J by 2 bases, with 16 bases between the two germline ends. This CDR3 is CSAAELGGNTGELFF. The CDR3 coding sequence is TGCAGTGCCGCGGAATTGGGGGGCAACACCGGGGAGCTGTTTTTT.

V is TRBV6-4 and J is TRBJ2-1; 10 bases match TRBD2. CDR1 and CDR2 (germline): MRHNA, SNTAGT. The CDR3 is 15 amino acids. The junction had 2 bases not matched to a gene; V was cut back by 4 bases and J by 2 bases. The CDR3: CASSALAGPYNEQFF. CDR3 DNA sequence: TGTGCCAGCAGTGCACTAGCGGGACCCTACAATGAGCAGTTCTTC.

Ten or more counts support this clonotype. The chain couples TRBV12-3 or TRBV12-4 to TRBJ2-4; D is possibly TRBD2 (5 bases). The CDR3 is 14 amino acids. Trimming took 3 bases from V and 1 from J, leaving 7 bases between them. CDR3 sequence: CASSFEGAKNIQYF. CDR3 coding DNA: TGTGCCAGCAGTTTCGAGGGTGCCAAAAACATTCAGTACTTC.

This clonotype has a count of ten or more. The chain uses TRBV7-9 and TRBJ2-1; perhaps TRBD1 as D (7 bases). The CDR3 spans 15 residues. Germline assignment: CDR1 SEHNR and CDR2 FQNEAQ (reference sequence). The germline V and J ends were trimmed by 5 bases and 8 bases, with 19 bases remaining between them. This CDR3 is CASSPSTGTGDEQFF. Here the CDR3 DNA reads TGTGCCAGCAGCCCCTCGACAGGGACGGGGGATGAGCAGTTCTTC.

This chain links TRBV10-1 with TRBJ2-3; no reliable D call. There are 15 residues in the CDR3. Germline CDR1 reads WNHNN; CDR2 reads SYGVQD (reference sequence). V was shortened by 4 bases and J by 1 base, with 12 bases between the two germline ends. CDR3 nucleotide sequence: TGCGCCAGCAGTGCAATTAGCTCGGGCACAGATACGCAGTATTTT. Translating gives CASSAISSGTDTQYF.

This clonotype was picked up a small number of times. The CDR3 DNA follows: TGTGCCAGCTCTACAACAGGATCCAAGGGCGAGCAGTACTTC. It translates to CASSTTGSKGEQYF. The chain is built from TRBV18 and TRBJ2-7; D is possibly TRBD1 (5 bases). The V end was cut by 6 bases, the J end by 6 bases, with 18 bases between. This CDR3 has 14 amino acids. Germline loops: CDR1 KGHSH, CDR2 LQKENI.